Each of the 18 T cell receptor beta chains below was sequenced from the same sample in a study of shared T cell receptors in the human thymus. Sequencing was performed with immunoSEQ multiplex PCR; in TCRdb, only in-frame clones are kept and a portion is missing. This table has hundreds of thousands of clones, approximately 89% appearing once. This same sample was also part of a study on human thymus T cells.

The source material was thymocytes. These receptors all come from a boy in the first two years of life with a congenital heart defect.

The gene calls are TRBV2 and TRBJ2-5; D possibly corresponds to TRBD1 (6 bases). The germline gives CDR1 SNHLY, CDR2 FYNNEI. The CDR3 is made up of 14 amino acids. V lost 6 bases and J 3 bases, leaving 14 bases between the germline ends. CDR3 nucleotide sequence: TGTGCCAGCAGGGACTTAAACAGGGAAGAGACCCAGTACTTC. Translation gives CASRDLNREETQYF.

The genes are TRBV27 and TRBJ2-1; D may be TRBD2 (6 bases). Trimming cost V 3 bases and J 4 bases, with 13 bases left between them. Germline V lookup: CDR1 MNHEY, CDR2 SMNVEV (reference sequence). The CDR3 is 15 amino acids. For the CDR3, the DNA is TGTGCCAGCAGTTTTAGGGACTTACGATACAATGAGCAGTTCTTC. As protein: CASSFRDLRYNEQFF.

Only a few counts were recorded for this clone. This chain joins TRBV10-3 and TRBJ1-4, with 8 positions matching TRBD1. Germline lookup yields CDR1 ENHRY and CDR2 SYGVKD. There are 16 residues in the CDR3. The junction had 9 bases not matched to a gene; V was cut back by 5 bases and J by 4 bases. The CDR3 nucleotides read TGTGCCATCAGTCACGAACCGGGACAGGTTAATGAAAAACTGTTTTTT. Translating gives CAISHEPGQVNEKLFF.

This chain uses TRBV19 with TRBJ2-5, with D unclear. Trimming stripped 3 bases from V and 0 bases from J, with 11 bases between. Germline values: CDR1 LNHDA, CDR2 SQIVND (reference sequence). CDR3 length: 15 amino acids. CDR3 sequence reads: CASSMSDLYQETQYF. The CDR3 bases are TGTGCCAGTAGTATGAGCGACCTGTACCAAGAGACCCAGTACTTC.

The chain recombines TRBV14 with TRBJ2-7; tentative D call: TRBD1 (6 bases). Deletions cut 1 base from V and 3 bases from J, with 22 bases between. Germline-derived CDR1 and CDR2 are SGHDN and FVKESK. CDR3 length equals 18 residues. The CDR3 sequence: CASSQGFYRTEVNYEQYF. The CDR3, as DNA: TGTGCCAGCAGCCAAGGGTTTTATCGGACAGAAGTTAACTACGAGCAGTACTTC. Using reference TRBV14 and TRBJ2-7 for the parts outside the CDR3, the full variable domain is EAGVTQFPSHSVIEKGQTVTLRCDPISGHDNLYWYRRVMGKEIKFLLHFVKESKQDESGMPNNRFLAERTGGTYSTLKVQPAELEDSGVYFCASSQGFYRTEVNYEQYFGPGTRLTVT.

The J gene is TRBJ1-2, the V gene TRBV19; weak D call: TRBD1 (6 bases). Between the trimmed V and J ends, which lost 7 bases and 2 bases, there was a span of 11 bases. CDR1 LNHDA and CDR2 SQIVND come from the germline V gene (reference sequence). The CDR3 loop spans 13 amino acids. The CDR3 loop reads CASTGTGNYGYTF. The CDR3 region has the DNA TGTGCCAGTACCGGTACAGGGAACTATGGCTACACCTTC.

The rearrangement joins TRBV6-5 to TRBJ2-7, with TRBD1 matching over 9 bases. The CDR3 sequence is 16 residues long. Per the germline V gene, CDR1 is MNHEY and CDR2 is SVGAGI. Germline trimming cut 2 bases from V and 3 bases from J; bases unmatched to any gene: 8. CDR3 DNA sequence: TGTGCCAGCAGTTACCCTGCGGGACAGGGAAGCTACGAGCAGTACTTC. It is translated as CASSYPAGQGSYEQYF.

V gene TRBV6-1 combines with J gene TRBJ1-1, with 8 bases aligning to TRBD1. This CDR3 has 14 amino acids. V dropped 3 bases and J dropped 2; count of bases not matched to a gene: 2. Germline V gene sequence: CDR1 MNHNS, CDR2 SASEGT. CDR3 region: CASSEQGANTEAFF. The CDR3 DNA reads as TGTGCCAGCAGTGAGCAGGGGGCCAACACTGAAGCTTTCTTT.

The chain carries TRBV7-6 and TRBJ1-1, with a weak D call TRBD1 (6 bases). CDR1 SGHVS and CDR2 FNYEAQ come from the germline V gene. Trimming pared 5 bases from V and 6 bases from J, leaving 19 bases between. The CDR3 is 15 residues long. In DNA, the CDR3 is TGTGCCAGCAGCCCTTGGGGGCAGGTTGGGGCTGAAGCTTTCTTT. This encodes CASSPWGQVGAEAFF. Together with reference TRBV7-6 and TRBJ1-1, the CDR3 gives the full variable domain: GAGVSQSPRYKVTKRGQDVALRCDPISGHVSLYWYRQALGQGPEFLTYFNYEAQQDKSGLPNDRFSAERPEGSISTLTIQRTEQRDSAMYRCASSPWGQVGAEAFFGQGTRLTVV.

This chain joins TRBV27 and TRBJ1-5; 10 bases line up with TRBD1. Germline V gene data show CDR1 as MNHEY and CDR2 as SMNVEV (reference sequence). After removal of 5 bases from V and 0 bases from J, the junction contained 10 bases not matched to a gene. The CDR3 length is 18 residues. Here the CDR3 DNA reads TGTGCCAGCAGTCGAGGGGGACAGGGGAGGGGTAGCAATCAGCCCCAGCATTTT. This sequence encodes CASSRGGQGRGSNQPQHF.

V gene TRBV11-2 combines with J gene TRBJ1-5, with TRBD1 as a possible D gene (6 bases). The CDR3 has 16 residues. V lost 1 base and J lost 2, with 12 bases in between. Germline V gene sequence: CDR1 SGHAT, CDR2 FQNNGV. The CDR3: CASSLGGRGCNQPQHF. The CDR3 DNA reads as TGTGCCAGCAGCTTAGGTGGCAGGGGATGCAATCAGCCCCAGCATTTT.

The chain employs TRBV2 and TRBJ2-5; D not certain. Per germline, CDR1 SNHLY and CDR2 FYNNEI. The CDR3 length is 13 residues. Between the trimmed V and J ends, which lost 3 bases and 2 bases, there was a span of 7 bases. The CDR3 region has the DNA TGTGCCAGCAGTGATAAGGAGCAAGAGACCCAGTACTTC. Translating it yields CASSDKEQETQYF.

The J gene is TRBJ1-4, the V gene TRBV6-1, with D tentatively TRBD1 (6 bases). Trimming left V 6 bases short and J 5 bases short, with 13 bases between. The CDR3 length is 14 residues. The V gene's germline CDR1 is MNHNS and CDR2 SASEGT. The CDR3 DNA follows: TGTGCCAGCAGCAAAATGGACAGCAATGAAAAACTGTTTTTT. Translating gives CASSKMDSNEKLFF.

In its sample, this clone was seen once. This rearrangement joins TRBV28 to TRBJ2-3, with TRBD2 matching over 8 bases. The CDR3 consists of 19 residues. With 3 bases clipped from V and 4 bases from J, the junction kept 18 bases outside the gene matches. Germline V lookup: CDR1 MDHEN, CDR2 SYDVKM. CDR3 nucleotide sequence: TGTGCCAGCAGTTTCGGTTGCTCGGGAGCGGGAGTCTGTCCAGATACGCAGTATTTT. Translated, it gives CASSFGCSGAGVCPDTQYF.

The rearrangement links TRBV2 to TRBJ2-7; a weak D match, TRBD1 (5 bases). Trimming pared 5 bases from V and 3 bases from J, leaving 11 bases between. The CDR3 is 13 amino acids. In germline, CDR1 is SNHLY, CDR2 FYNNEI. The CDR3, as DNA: TGTGCCAGCAGTTACGAGACAGACTACGAGCAGTACTTC. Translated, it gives CASSYETDYEQYF.

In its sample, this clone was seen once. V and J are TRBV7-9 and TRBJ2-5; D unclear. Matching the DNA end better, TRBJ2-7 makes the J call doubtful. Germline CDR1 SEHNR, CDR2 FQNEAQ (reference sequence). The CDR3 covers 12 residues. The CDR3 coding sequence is TGTGCCAGCAGCCACCCCGCCCGCGAGCAGTACTTC. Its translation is CASSHPAREQYF.

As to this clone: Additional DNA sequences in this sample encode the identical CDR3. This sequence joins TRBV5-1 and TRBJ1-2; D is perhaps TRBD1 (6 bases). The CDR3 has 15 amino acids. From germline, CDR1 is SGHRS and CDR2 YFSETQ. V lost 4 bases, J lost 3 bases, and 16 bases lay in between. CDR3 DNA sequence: TGCGCCAGCAGCCTGTGGACAGACTTCGACTATGGCTACACCTTC. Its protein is CASSLWTDFDYGYTF.

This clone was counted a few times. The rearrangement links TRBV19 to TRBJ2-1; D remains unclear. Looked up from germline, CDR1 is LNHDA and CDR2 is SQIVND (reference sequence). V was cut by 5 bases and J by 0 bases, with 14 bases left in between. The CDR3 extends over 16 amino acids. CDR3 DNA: TGTGCCAGTAGTGCGGAAACATCCCTCTCCTACAATGAGCAGTTCTTC. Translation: CASSAETSLSYNEQFF. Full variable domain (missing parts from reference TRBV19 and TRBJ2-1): DGGITQSPKYLFRKEGQNVTLSCEQNLNHDAMYWYRQDPGQGLRLIYYSQIVNDFQKGDIAEGYSVSREKKESFPLTVTSAQKNPTAFYLCASSAETSLSYNEQFFGPGTRLTVL.